A selection of T cell receptor beta chains follows, all from one sample in a study of post-analysis software for immune sequencing data. TCRdb used MiXCR to reprocess the PCR reads, holding one entry per CDR3 protein. The sample yields about 430,000 distinct CDR3 sequences, more than 30% seen once. The sequenced material came from blood. The source of these receptors is a girl aged 2-15 years with multiple sclerosis. Both conserved end residues are part of each CDR3. D genes are given only for firm matches. A row's size may be missing; if present it is once, few, many or a size class.

TRBJ2-3 TRBV20-1 14 - few CSAGKFLSTDTQYF TGCAGTGCTGGAAAGTTTCTTAGCACAGATACGCAGTATTTT
TRBJ2-1 TRBV4-1 14 - few CASSQPGTYNEQFF TGCGCCAGCAGCCAACCCGGGACTTACAATGAGCAGTTCTTC
TRBJ2-1 TRBV24-1 16 TRBD2 - CATSGTGIAGDNEQFF TGTGCCACCAGTGGAACCGGTATAGCGGGAGACAATGAGCAGTTCTTC
TRBJ2-7 TRBV28 15 TRBD2 - CASRFGGNSRETQYF TGTGCCAGCAGATTCGGGGGGAACTCAAGAGAGACTCAGTACTTC
TRBJ2-1 TRBV28 13 - - CASTPTSIHEQFF TGTGCCAGCACACCCACTAGCATCCACGAGCAGTTCTTC
TRBJ2-1 TRBV7-6 19 TRBD2 once CASSLAGGSGTSSYNEQFF TGTGCCAGCAGCTTGGCGGGAGGGAGCGGGACCAGCTCCTACAATGAGCAGTTCTTC
TRBJ2-7 TRBV29-1 12 - many CSAYDKDYEQYF TGCAGCGCTTACGACAAGGACTACGAGCAGTACTTC
TRBJ2-2 TRBV7-7 14 - - CASSTTVNTGELFF TGTGCCAGCAGCACGACAGTGAACACCGGGGAGCTGTTTTTT
TRBJ2-3 TRBV20-1 16 - - CSARVGGGAGADTQYF TGCAGTGCTAGAGTCGGGGGCGGAGCTGGGGCAGATACGCAGTATTTT
TRBJ2-7 TRBV12-3/TRBV12-4 13 - - CASTKDLGGEQYF TGTGCCAGCACCAAGGACCTAGGGGGCGAGCAGTACTTC
TRBJ1-4 TRBV6-5 14 TRBD1 many CASRMGQGNEKLFF TGTGCCAGCAGAATGGGACAGGGAAATGAAAAACTGTTTTTT
TRBJ2-7 TRBV28 15 TRBD1 many CASSLAGQGRHEQYF TGTGCCAGCAGTTTGGCGGGACAGGGTCGACACGAGCAGTACTTC
TRBJ2-7 TRBV6-4 15 - - CASSDGLRAIYEQYF TGTGCCAGCAGTGATGGACTAAGGGCCATCTACGAGCAGTACTTC
TRBJ2-7 TRBV7-9 15 TRBD1 - CASSPRTGAFLEQYF TGTGCCAGCAGCCCTAGGACAGGGGCATTCCTCGAGCAGTACTTC
TRBJ1-2 TRBV27 14 - - CASRLEGGAQGYTF TGTGCCAGCCGTTTAGAGGGGGGGGCGCAAGGCTACACCTTC
TRBJ2-3 TRBV29-1 15 TRBD2 - CSVRGLAGPTDTQYF TGCAGCGTCCGTGGACTAGCGGGGCCCACAGATACGCAGTATTTT
TRBJ2-1 TRBV29-1 13 - - CSFRRDSVFEQFF TGCAGTTTTAGGAGGGACTCAGTCTTTGAGCAGTTCTTC
TRBJ2-7 TRBV6-2/TRBV6-3 15 TRBD2 - CASSPGLAEPYEQYF TGTGCCAGCAGTCCGGGACTAGCGGAGCCCTACGAGCAGTACTTC
TRBJ2-5 TRBV27 15 TRBD2 - CASSYGVGLQQTQYF TGTGCCAGCAGTTATGGCGTGGGACTACAACAGACCCAGTACTTC
TRBJ2-4 TRBV29-1 15 TRBD2 - CSVEYGAASGRNQYF TGCAGCGTTGAATATGGAGCGGCTAGCGGGAGGAATCAGTACTTC
TRBJ2-1 TRBV5-1 17 - once CASSLDGHISSYNEQFF TGCGCCAGCAGCTTGGATGGACACATTAGCTCCTACAATGAGCAGTTCTTC
TRBJ1-1 TRBV7-2 14 - - CASSLEWDDTEAFF TGTGCCAGCAGCTTAGAATGGGACGACACTGAAGCTTTCTTT
TRBJ2-1 TRBV12-3/TRBV12-4 11 - few CASRLKREQFF TGTGCCAGCAGACTGAAACGTGAGCAGTTCTTC
TRBJ2-7 TRBV7-9 14 TRBD2 - CASSDRLADYEQYF TGTGCCAGCAGCGACCGACTAGCGGACTACGAGCAGTACTTC
TRBJ2-7 TRBV7-9 16 - few CASSSSGAGKFYEQYF TGTGCCAGCAGCTCCTCGGGGGCCGGGAAATTCTACGAGCAGTACTTC
TRBJ2-1 TRBV28 14 - - CSSSLFPGSGEQFF TGTTCCAGCAGTTTATTTCCGGGGTCGGGTGAGCAGTTCTTC
TRBJ2-7 TRBV2 15 TRBD2 few CASSEGEGLAHEQYF TGTGCCAGCAGTGAAGGGGAGGGACTAGCCCACGAGCAGTACTTC
TRBJ2-1 TRBV20-1 17 TRBD2 - CSARVPAGAFFYNEQFF TGCAGTGCTAGAGTTCCAGCGGGAGCATTCTTTTACAATGAGCAGTTCTTC
TRBJ2-7 TRBV7-9 14 TRBD1 - CASSSGDRAYEQYF TGTGCCAGCAGCTCTGGGGACAGGGCCTACGAGCAGTACTTC
TRBJ2-3 TRBV12-3/TRBV12-4 16 - - CASSPRRTASTDAQYF TGTGCCAGCAGTCCCCGGCGGACGGCTAGCACAGATGCGCAGTATTTT
TRBJ1-2 TRBV10-3 12 - - CAISEGNYGYTF TGTGCCATCAGTGAGGGGAACTATGGCTACACCTTC
TRBJ1-2 TRBV21-1 11 - - CASSSLMGYTF TGTGCCAGCAGCTCCTTAATGGGCTACACCTTC
TRBJ2-1 TRBV24-1 14 TRBD2 - CATSVASGRGEQFF TGTGCCACCAGTGTAGCGAGCGGGAGGGGTGAGCAGTTCTTC
TRBJ2-5 TRBV5-1 14 TRBD2 - CASAWLATSGEQYF TGCGCCAGCGCCTGGTTGGCGACCAGCGGGGAGCAGTACTTC
TRBJ1-2 TRBV9 14 - few CASGTSYPLSGYTF TGTGCCAGCGGAACCAGCTATCCACTATCTGGCTACACCTTC
TRBJ2-7 TRBV28 14 - - CASSYSTEAYEQYF TGTGCCAGCAGCTATTCGACAGAAGCCTACGAGCAGTACTTC
TRBJ2-7 TRBV7-2 12 - - CASSLGYTRQYF TGTGCCAGCAGCTTAGGATATACGAGGCAGTACTTC
TRBJ1-5 TRBV5-6 13 - - CASSSQGYQPQHF TGTGCCAGCAGCTCACAGGGTTATCAGCCCCAGCATTTT
TRBJ2-7 TRBV5-1 15 - - CASSDRGGRAYEQYF TGCGCCAGCAGCGACAGGGGCGGGAGGGCCTACGAGCAGTACTTC
TRBJ2-1 TRBV3-1 15 TRBD2 - CASSQTSGGVNEQFF TGTGCCAGCAGCCAAACTAGCGGGGGGGTTAATGAGCAGTTCTTC
TRBJ1-1 TRBV11-1 12 - few CASSPSSTEAFF TGTGCCAGCAGCCCCTCCTCGACTGAAGCTTTCTTT
TRBJ2-7 TRBV5-1 14 TRBD2 - CASSLVTSEREQYF TGCGCCAGCAGCTTGGTGACTAGCGAACGCGAGCAGTACTTC
TRBJ2-7 TRBV5-1 12 - few CASRGNTYEQYF TGCGCCAGCAGGGGGAACACCTACGAGCAGTACTTC
TRBJ1-1 TRBV28 13 TRBD1 - CASSKTRTGWTFF TGTGCCAGCAGCAAGACACGGACAGGTTGGACTTTCTTT
TRBJ2-5 TRBV14 17 - - CASSQETAGPAGETQYF TGTGCCAGCAGCCAAGAGACGGCGGGACCTGCGGGGGAGACCCAGTACTTC